The 28 T cell receptor beta chains below were found in one sample sequenced in a study of CD8 T cells in ankylosing spondylitis. A single record per CDR3 protein comes from TCRdb applying MiXCR to the 5' RACE reads. The sample includes hundreds of thousands of distinct CDR3 sequences, more than 25% of them seen just once. The sample comprised blood, either unsorted or a sorted T cell fraction (not recorded which). All receptors come from a male donor with ankylosing spondylitis or in good health (not recorded which).

This clonotype was counted only a few times. This chain links TRBV20-1 with TRBJ2-7; D might be TRBD2 (7 bases). Germline V CDR1 and CDR2: DFQATT, SNEGSKA (reference sequence). The CDR3 covers 15 residues. Trimming cost V 3 bases and J 6 bases, with 21 bases left between them. CDR3 sequence: CSASSRGGAGIEQYF. DNA of the CDR3: TGCAGTGCTAGCTCTAGGGGGGGGGCCGGAATCGAGCAGTACTTC.

This clonotype has just a few counts. The genes are TRBV29-1 and TRBJ2-7; D may be TRBD1 (6 bases). Germline CDR1 is SQVTM and CDR2 is ANQGSEA. Deletions cut 7 bases from V and 2 bases from J, with 15 bases between. This CDR3 has 13 amino acids. The CDR3 region is CSARSGETYEQYF. CDR3 coding DNA: TGCAGCGCACGATCAGGGGAGACCTACGAGCAGTACTTC.

This sequence joins TRBV12-3 or TRBV12-4 and TRBJ2-3; D perhaps matches TRBD2 (5 bases). V lost 6 bases and J lost 5, with 18 bases in between. The CDR3 contains 15 residues. The CDR3 sequence: CASRPGPAEGDTQYF. The CDR3, as DNA: TGTGCCAGCAGGCCCGGTCCGGCAGAGGGAGATACGCAGTATTTT.

This clonotype came up a few times. The chain couples TRBV5-1 to TRBJ2-1, with a tentative D call TRBD1 (5 bases). The CDR3 loop spans 14 amino acids. Trimming cost V 3 bases and J 7 bases, with 14 bases left between them. Looked up from germline, CDR1 is SGHRS and CDR2 is YFSETQ. CDR3 sequence (DNA): TGCGCCAGCAGCTCACGTGAAGGGGTGAATGAGCAGTTCTTC. This encodes CASSSREGVNEQFF.

This chain connects TRBV6-1 to TRBJ1-6; 7 bases match TRBD1. V trimming: 7 bases; J trimming: 7 bases; junction bases outside the gene matches: 10. Germline-derived CDR1 and CDR2 are MNHNS and SASEGT. This CDR3 comprises 15 residues. The CDR3 reads CASTQGGSGNSPLHF. The CDR3 DNA reads as TGTGCCAGCACCCAGGGGGGCAGCGGGAATTCACCCCTCCACTTT.

This clonotype showed up just a few times. The rearrangement joins TRBV20-1 to TRBJ2-7; 11 bases fit TRBD1. V shed 0 bases, J shed 0 bases, and the junction held 10 bases outside the gene matches. The CDR3 is 18 amino acids. Per germline, CDR1 DFQATT and CDR2 SNEGSKA (reference sequence). The CDR3 reads CSARDQEAGTGGSYEQYF. The CDR3 nucleotides read TGCAGTGCTAGAGACCAAGAAGCCGGGACAGGGGGCTCCTACGAGCAGTACTTC.

This clonotype turned up a few times. V gene TRBV5-5 combines with J gene TRBJ2-1; tentative D call: TRBD1 (5 bases). The CDR3 contains 13 residues. The germline V and J ends were trimmed by 5 bases and 4 bases, with 10 bases remaining between them. CDR1 is SGHKS, CDR2 YYEKEE, per germline (reference sequence). CDR3 sequence (DNA): TGTGCCAGCAGGATGGACACTTACAATGAGCAGTTCTTC. Protein: CASRMDTYNEQFF. The whole variable domain, remainder taken from reference TRBV5-5 and TRBJ2-1, is DAGVTQSPTHLIKTRGQQVTLRCSPISGHKSVSWYQQVLGQGPQFIFQYYEKEERGRGNFPDRFSARQFPNYSSELNVNALLLGDSALYLCASRMDTYNEQFFGPGTRLTVL.

The V call is TRBV12-3 or TRBV12-4, the J call TRBJ2-2; the match to TRBD1 covers 7 bases. The CDR3 is made up of 15 amino acids. The V and J ends lost 3 bases and 5 bases, in that order; junction bases with no gene match: 6. The CDR3 DNA follows: TGTGCCAGCAGTTTTAAGACAGGGTGGACCGGGGAGCTGTTTTTT. The encoded protein is CASSFKTGWTGELFF.

The rearrangement joins TRBV10-3 to TRBJ2-5; 7 bases align to TRBD2. The CDR3 has 15 residues. V dropped 3 bases and J dropped 5; count of bases not matched to a gene: 9. Germline V CDR1 and CDR2: ENHRY, SYGVKD. This CDR3 is CAISDRASGGETQYF. CDR3 bases: TGTGCCATCAGTGATAGGGCTAGCGGAGGGGAGACCCAGTACTTC.

This clonotype was recorded a few times. The V and J genes are TRBV5-1 and TRBJ1-6; 7 bases fit TRBD1. CDR1 SGHRS and CDR2 YFSETQ come from the germline V gene. V lost 0 bases to trimming and J lost 7 bases; unmatched junction nucleotides: 4. The CDR3 has 15 amino acids. Written as DNA, the CDR3 is TGCGCCAGCAGCTTGGCCGGGACAGCCAATTCACCCCTCCACTTT. This encodes CASSLAGTANSPLHF.

V and J are TRBV9 and TRBJ2-1; D gene unclear. Deletions cut 2 bases from V and 2 bases from J, with 17 bases between. This CDR3 is 17 amino acids long. Germline-derived CDR1 and CDR2 are SGDLS and YYNGEE. The CDR3 sequence is CASSVGPPGSAYNEQFF. The CDR3 region has the DNA TGTGCCAGCAGCGTTGGACCCCCTGGCAGCGCCTACAATGAGCAGTTCTTC.

The genes are TRBV5-6 and TRBJ2-1; the D is unclear. This CDR3 spans 15 amino acids. Trimming left V 7 bases short and J 5 bases short, with 19 bases between. Germline lookup yields CDR1 SGHDT and CDR2 YYEEEE. As DNA, the CDR3 is TGTGCCAGCCTCACCGAAGGTAATCTCCACAATGAGCAGTTCTTC. Protein product: CASLTEGNLHNEQFF.

This clonotype was counted between two and nine times. This chain links TRBV2 with TRBJ2-5; 10 bases line up with TRBD1. The length of the CDR3 is 13 residues. In germline, CDR1 is SNHLY, CDR2 FYNNEI. V was clipped by 6 bases and J by 4 bases; unmatched bases: 2. CDR3 loop: CASRTGGGETQYF. CDR3 coding DNA: TGTGCCAGCAGGACAGGGGGCGGAGAGACCCAGTACTTC. The full variable domain, its missing parts supplied by reference TRBV2 and TRBJ2-5, is EPEVTQTPSHQVTQMGQEVILRCVPISNHLYFYWYRQILGQKVEFLVSFYNNEISEKSEIFDDQFSVERPDGSNFTLKIRSTKLEDSAMYFCASRTGGGETQYFGPGTRLLVL.

The chain uses TRBV12-3 or TRBV12-4 and TRBJ2-7, with unresolved D. The CDR3 is 12 residues long. Trimming stripped 5 bases from V and 4 bases from J, with 9 bases between. DNA of the CDR3: TGTGCCAGCAGTCCCGTCCTGTACGAGCAGTACTTC. Protein product: CASSPVLYEQYF.

Written as DNA, the CDR3 is TGTGCCAGCAGCTTCCGACTTTCCCGGGAGACCCAGTACTTC. It translates to CASSFRLSRETQYF. The J gene is TRBJ2-5, the V gene TRBV7-8, with D hard to call. Germline values: CDR1 SGHVS, CDR2 FQNEAQ. The V and J ends lost 3 bases and 5 bases respectively, with 13 bases between them. The CDR3 loop spans 14 amino acids. The whole variable domain, filled in from reference TRBV7-8 and TRBJ2-5, reads GAGVSQSPRYKVAKRGQDVALRCDPISGHVSLFWYQQALGQGPEFLTYFQNEAQLDKSGLPSDRFFAERPEGSVSTLKIQRTQQEDSAVYLCASSFRLSRETQYFGPGTRLLVL.

The table lists this clonotype with a few counts. The CDR3, as DNA: TGCAGCGTTCCGGACGGAGAGCACGGCACAGATACGCAGTATTTT. Translated, it gives CSVPDGEHGTDTQYF. This chain uses TRBV29-1 with TRBJ2-3, with D hard to call. Germline V gene data show CDR1 as SQVTM and CDR2 as ANQGSEA. This CDR3 is 15 amino acids long. V lost 5 bases and J lost 1, with 16 bases in between.

The rearrangement links TRBV20-1 to TRBJ1-2; 9 bases fit TRBD1. Germline loops: CDR1 DFQATT, CDR2 SNEGSKA (reference sequence). This CDR3 is 13 amino acids long. Trimming took 3 bases from V and 7 from J; bases not matched to a gene: 6. CDR3 in DNA: TGCAGTGCTAGTGGCGGGACAGGGATTGGCTACACCTTC. As protein: CSASGGTGIGYTF.

This clonotype showed up just a few times. V is TRBV20-1 and J is TRBJ1-5, with D unclear. The CDR3 extends over 14 amino acids. V lost 6 bases to trimming and J lost 1 base, with 13 bases between them. The germline V gene encodes CDR1 DFQATT and CDR2 SNEGSKA (reference sequence). CDR3 region: CSAPIRPSNQPQHF. The CDR3 DNA sequence: TGCAGTGCGCCTATTCGCCCGAGCAATCAGCCCCAGCATTTT.

This clonotype was observed a handful of times. The rearrangement links TRBV28 to TRBJ2-1, with 11 bases lining up with TRBD2. The V gene's germline CDR1 is MDHEN and CDR2 SYDVKM. The V and J ends lost 4 bases and 10 bases, in that order; junction bases with no gene match: 3. The CDR3 covers 13 residues. CDR3 DNA sequence: TGTGCCAGCAGTTCACTAGCGGGGGACGAGCAGTTCTTC. Translated: CASSSLAGDEQFF.

This clonotype was counted only a few times. J is TRBJ2-2 and V is TRBV9; no clear D. Trimming took 6 bases from V and 6 from J, leaving 9 bases between them. The V gene's germline CDR1 is SGDLS and CDR2 YYNGEE. The CDR3 has 12 amino acids. The CDR3 DNA sequence: TGTGCCAGCAACCTAAGGCCCGGGGAGCTGTTTTTT. This sequence encodes CASNLRPGELFF.

V usage is TRBV20-1 and J usage is TRBJ2-1; 8 positions agree with TRBD1. Germline V gene sequence: CDR1 DFQATT, CDR2 SNEGSKA (reference sequence). CDR3 length equals 17 residues. Germline trimming cut 2 bases from V and 1 base from J; bases unmatched to any gene: 10. The CDR3 coding sequence is TGCAGTGCTAGAAAGTCCCCGGACAGGGCATCCTACAATGAGCAGTTCTTC. This gives the protein CSARKSPDRASYNEQFF.

In its sample, this clonotype was seen many times. This chain joins TRBV7-9 and TRBJ2-1, with D maybe TRBD1 (6 bases). V lost 7 bases to trimming and J lost 0 bases, with 10 bases between them. This CDR3 spans 14 amino acids. Germline CDR1 is SEHNR and CDR2 is FQNEAQ (reference sequence). CDR3 DNA: TGTGCCAGCATTGGACAGAGCTCCTACAATGAGCAGTTCTTC. It codes for CASIGQSSYNEQFF.

The chain recombines TRBV12-3 or TRBV12-4 with TRBJ2-7; D not resolved. With 6 bases removed from V and 5 bases from J, the gap between germline ends came to 17 bases. This CDR3 contains 14 residues. The CDR3 DNA reads as TGTGCCAGCAGCCTGCCCCCCGCCGAGCACGAGCAGTACTTC. Amino acids: CASSLPPAEHEQYF.

The rearrangement uses TRBV11-2 and TRBJ2-7, with 9 bases that match TRBD1. CDR3 length: 15 residues. CDR1 is SGHAT, CDR2 FQNNGV, per germline. V trimming: 5 bases; J trimming: 2 bases; junction bases outside the gene matches: 7. CDR3 coding DNA: TGTGCCAGCAGCAAACCGGGACAGGGAACCTACGAGCAGTACTTC. Its translation is CASSKPGQGTYEQYF.

The CDR3 loop reads CASSLVPGHDTDTQYF. CDR3 in DNA: TGTGCCAGCAGCTTAGTTCCCGGGCATGATACAGATACGCAGTATTTT. V and J are TRBV7-9 and TRBJ2-3; D remains ambiguous. Germline V gives CDR1 SEHNR, CDR2 FQNEAQ (reference sequence). There are 16 residues in the CDR3. Deletions cut 1 base from V and 3 bases from J, with 14 bases between.

The chain recombines TRBV6-5 with TRBJ1-1, with a weak D call TRBD1 (6 bases). The CDR3 is made up of 13 amino acids. V dropped 2 bases and J dropped 4 bases, with 8 bases sitting between them. Per germline, CDR1 MNHEY and CDR2 SVGAGI. CDR3 DNA sequence: TGTGCCAGCAGTTACGGGGGGCCCACTGAAGCTTTCTTT. Protein: CASSYGGPTEAFF.

V is TRBV7-9 and J is TRBJ1-4; D is undetermined. Germline lookup yields CDR1 SEHNR and CDR2 FQNEAQ (reference sequence). With 6 bases removed from V and 6 bases from J, the gap between germline ends came to 20 bases. The CDR3 runs 16 residues. The CDR3 nucleotides read TGTGCCAGCAGTACTCCGACGCGTGTTGGGTATGAAAAACTGTTTTTT. Translating gives CASSTPTRVGYEKLFF.

This clonotype was detected ten times or more. J is TRBJ2-7 and V is TRBV20-1; D is uncertain. Trimming took off 0 bases at V and 4 bases at J, with 10 bases between the two ends. This CDR3 has 13 amino acids. Germline-derived CDR1 and CDR2 are DFQATT and SNEGSKA (reference sequence). In DNA, the CDR3 is TGCAGTGCTAGAGATGCTTCCTCTTACGAGCAGTACTTC. It yields the protein CSARDASSYEQYF.